This T cell receptor beta chain was identified during a study of cytomegalovirus exposure and HLA in healthy donors (dated by TCRdb to 2017 to 2019). Background on the whole study: An earlier analysis of approximately 600 of the donors reported 250 to 300 Gb of sequence data and more than 90 million unique TCR beta sequences from 150 million to 200 million T cells. Approximately 300 gigabases of sequencing data and around 90 million unique TCR sequences made up an early release that covered approximately 700 HLA-typed donors. The genetic ancestry cluster associated with self-reported Caucasian donors included 65% to 90% of the roughly 410 genotyped donors. The aim of the study was to test whether cataloging public T cell receptors could identify signatures of past pathogen exposure. Using immunosequencing, the study profiled T cell repertoires from 666 subjects and related those repertoires to cytomegalovirus serostatus. Besides the first cohort of more than 650 subjects, a separate validation cohort made up of roughly 120 different subjects was used. High-throughput TCR immunosequencing, statistical association of individual TCRs with disease status, and machine learning were combined to predict cytomegalovirus infection status. To study patterns of TCR occurrence, a later analysis re-analyzed previously published TCR beta repertoires from 500 to 850 donors and added high-resolution HLA genotyping. The later analysis used no new phenotypic data to find candidate immune exposures, relying instead on TCR beta sequences and their occurrence across donors. An earlier analysis of 587 of the donors applied high-throughput TCR beta sequencing to assess whether each TCR beta V gene segment acted as functional or pseudogenic. Donor age, sex, ethnicity and CMV serostatus were compiled together with the repertoire data. A later genetic analysis took genome-wide SNP genotypes for about three fifths of the 666 donors and used that subset as a discovery cohort. All discovery cohort repertoires had been generated on a single sequencing platform. Class I and class II HLA loci were covered by the typing at four-digit resolution. The number of typed donors differed by locus: about 620-630 for A, B, C, DRB1 and DQB1; about 520 for DQA1; some 590 for DPA1; and about 450 for DPB1. Because of strong linkage in the cohort, 5 or 6 DR-DQ haplotypes were treated as single units for association and clustering. Across 300 to 400 genotyped donors of the cohort, an average of approximately 240,000 unique TCR beta nucleotide sequences per donor were sequenced, and 15% to 20% of those sequences were non-productive. Summary of the overall study and its limitations: Strong co-occurrence of HLA alleles, especially DR and DQ, made assigning TCR associations to individual alleles difficult. The 87-base-pair reads could not distinguish some IMGT-functional V segments, including TRBV6-2 and TRBV6-3, so those segments were excluded. Roughly uniform sequencing depth across donors was assumed in presence/absence analyses, although this assumption may not hold. Linkage disequilibrium might explain the correlated functional status among segregating V segments, but an unknown experimental factor could not be ruled out. Because counts were too low, about 15 rarely observed V segments, including chromosome 9 orphons, were left out of the earlier analysis of a few hundred of the donors. According to the authors, the approach could potentially be generalized to other disease states and immunological phenotypes. In both the original and validation cohorts, the classifier was reported to diagnose cytomegalovirus status with high specificity and sensitivity. In a later analysis, several top co-occurrence clusters were reported to appear linked to parvovirus B19, influenza, CMV and Epstein-Barr virus. In an earlier analysis of roughly 560 of the donors, most TCR beta V segments were observed in productive rearrangements about 87% or about 30% of the time, broadly matching IMGT annotations. At a false discovery rate of 0.05, a later analysis linked around 15,000 TCR beta sequences to specific HLA alleles. V-gene and J-gene trimming of TCR beta chains was associated with a missense DCLRE1C variant in a later genetic analysis, and the association was replicated in an independent cohort. A later analysis found that HLA-associated TCR beta chains were more clonally expanded and had lower generation probabilities than equally common non-associated chains. A cluster of highly shared sequence variants was judged likely to be a technical artifact of the sequencing pipeline. HLA typing was unavailable for some donors at each locus, so association tests used only the typed subset. The only immune exposure information available for the cohort was CMV serostatus. Most TCR sequences were observed very rarely across donors, whereas some public TCRs were present in many individuals. In a later analysis, most CMV-associated TCR beta chains were found to appear HLA-restricted, with HLA associations seemingly driven largely by CMV exposure. The study listed 164 TCR beta chains as associated with cytomegalovirus. Three of the identified cytomegalovirus-associated TCR beta chains were confirmed in vitro to be specific for cytomegalovirus antigens. A further reported finding was that TCR beta sequences accurately predicted the HLA-A and HLA-B alleles for most subjects in the first cohort. In this cohort, only TCR beta chains were sequenced, and detectable features were limited by the absence of alpha or paired-chain data. A later genetic analysis reported fewer N-insertions in productive TCRs among donors in an Asian-associated ancestry cluster than the roughly 700-donor mean. In a later analysis, TCR association rates were found to vary across HLA loci, with the most associated TCRs seen for DRB1 alleles and the fewest for HLA-C alleles.

Libraries were built with the immunoSEQ multiplex PCR assay. For the multiplex PCR, a mixture combining 60 forward primers for TCR Vbeta segments and 13 reverse primers for TCR Jbeta segments was used. The CDR3 region of rearranged TCR beta genes was amplified from genomic DNA by a multiplex PCR assay. The amplified TCR beta libraries were sequenced on the Illumina HiSeq System as 87-base-pair reads. In the source study's methods: Across the roughly 640 repertoires, a later analysis counted some 81 million unique TCR beta chains, roughly 11 million of which were shared by at least two donors. Raw reads were error-corrected and collapsed into unique sequences with a nearest-neighbor algorithm that merged closely related sequences to remove PCR and sequencing errors. V, D and J gene segments were assigned by aligning CDR3 sequences to IMGT reference sequences. Each retained sequence needed at least a six-nucleotide match to both a V gene segment and a J gene segment. A rearrangement counted as productive if the CDR3 had no stop codons and remained in frame with V and J, and every other rearrangement counted as non-productive. Following IMGT convention, CDR3 was defined as the stretch from the second conserved V-encoded cysteine to the conserved J-encoded phenylalanine. The earlier analysis of about 570 of the donors excluded any sequence lacking an unambiguous match to a single V gene segment. An earlier analysis of fewer than 750 of the donors called V segments functional above 56.7% productive rearrangements and segregating when the between-donor standard deviation exceeded 5%. A statistical classification framework was built for diagnosing cytomegalovirus status from the catalog of TCR beta chain sequences. V and J gene assignment, in a later analysis, came from comparing TCR nucleotide sequences with IMGT/GENE-DB human TR gene sequences. The TCRdist pipeline was used in a later analysis to assign CDR3 sequences and most-parsimonious VDJ recombination scenarios. In a later analysis, every TCR beta chain was defined by the combination of its CDR3 amino acid sequence and its V-gene family, and reads without a unique V-gene family were dropped. As a way to deal with suspected cross-contamination and a sequencing artifact, a later analysis dropped 450 to 600 nucleotide sequences that were highly shared and had low generation probability. In a later analysis, a clonal expansion index was calculated for each public chain from normalized within-repertoire ranks of inferred template counts. A later analysis computed generation probabilities with a VDJ recombination model fitted to out-of-frame rearrangements, and checked the results against IGoR. In a later analysis, hypergeometric tests were used to score TCR-TCR, TCR-HLA and TCR-CMV co-occurrence, with a repertoire-size bias correction applied to TCR pairs. In a later analysis, false discovery rates were estimated by permuting HLA or CMV assignments 20 times. In a later analysis, co-occurring TCRs were grouped using DBSCAN, and TCRdist sequence similarity was added for clustering within HLA-allele-positive subsets. Repertoires with fewer than 30,000 or more than 120,000 public chains were left out of co-occurrence clustering, as were a handful of repertoires with anomalous nucleotide sharing. Entries here come from immuneACCESS through TCRdb and include only in-frame sequences with V and J called. Some clones fail to appear in such tables; in the studies checked, an unresolved V gene covers under half of the shortfall, and the cause of the remainder is unknown. The D gene and trimming were derived from the DNA, and the V and J assignments and clone size from that table. The sample profile shows about 150,000 clones; roughly 79% of them were found once. About 1.8% of the sample is taken by the ten largest.

The cohort consisted of approximately 690 healthy bone marrow donors. At the time of sampling, every cohort member was nominally healthy, though immune exposures that went unrecorded were likely present. The donor tested CMV seronegative and was one of the 352 seronegative cohort members. Every donor gave a peripheral blood sample, and the peripheral blood mononuclear cells from that sample were used for TCR beta sequencing. The Qiagen DNeasy Blood Extraction Kit was used to extract genomic DNA from the blood cell samples. Notes on this clone: The clone's antigen remains unknown. No clone much larger than this one lies a single base away; base qualities are absent.

The V end gives up 5 bases and the J end 5 bases, leaving 6 bases in the junction not matched to a gene. The CDR3 sequence holds 15 residues, the cysteine and phenylalanine included. CDR3 DNA only is kept here, 45 bases in frame from base 1. CDR1 is given as SGHTA and CDR2 as FQGNSA, both from the germline V gene. The specimen was PBMCs. The receptor chain draws on TRBV7-2 and TRBJ2-3, and TRBD2 aligns with 11 junction nucleotides. The receptor was derived from a woman aged 25 to 39 in good health and CMV-seronegative. The nucleotide sequence is TGTGCCAGCAGCAATAGCGGGGGGGCCATAGATACGCAGTATTTT. The encoded protein is CASSNSGGAIDTQYF.